This entry concerns a single T cell receptor (beta chain). CDR1 is SGHDN, CDR2 FVKESK, per germline. This CDR3 contains 13 residues. V lost 1 base and J 12 bases, leaving 13 bases between the germline ends. Researchers ran the PCR with 60 Vbeta and 13 Jbeta primers. Authors' processing steps: As a later analysis found, there were 82 million or so unique TCR beta chains, of which roughly 11 million were shared. TCRdb's table, derived via immunoSEQ multiplex PCR, lists solely in-frame clones and lacks some. D and trimming come from the DNA, and the V and J calls and clone size come from that table. The sample contains over 75,000 clones, about four fifths of which appear only once. The sample originates from a study of cytomegalovirus exposure and HLA in healthy donors.

Sequenced: PBMCs. This chain connects TRBV14 to TRBJ1-5; D is perhaps TRBD1 (5 bases). This clonotype originated in a woman aged 45-65 years in good health and CMV-seronegative. In nucleotides, the CDR3 is TGTGCCAGCAGCCAAGGGTCTAGGGGCGACCAGCATTTT. Translating it yields CASSQGSRGDQHF.